The 21 T cell receptor beta chains in this list originate from one sample, sequenced in a study of T-cell memory formation after mild COVID-19. MiXCR, run by TCRdb on the 5' RACE reads, gives a single entry per CDR3 protein. The sample has some 260,000 distinct CDR3 sequences; over 15% are singletons. Sequencing input: PBMCs or a T cell subset sorted from them (not recorded which). All receptors come from a man between 18 and 35 years old who had mild COVID-19 (a few samples of this study predate the infection). Cell type and time point are not known.

This clonotype was seen a handful of times. The chain is built from TRBV3-1 and TRBJ2-1; D is unclear. V lost 4 bases and J 0 bases, leaving 10 bases between the germline ends. This CDR3 spans 15 amino acids. Germline CDR1 LGHDT, CDR2 YNNKEL (reference sequence). CDR3 protein: CASSPRASSYNEQFF. The CDR3 nucleotides are TGTGCCAGCAGCCCCCGGGCGAGCTCCTACAATGAGCAGTTCTTC.

The rearrangement joins TRBV7-3 to TRBJ2-2; 7 nucleotides match TRBD1. CDR3 length: 16 amino acids. In germline, CDR1 is SGHTA, CDR2 FQGTGA. The trim removed 1 base at V and 2 bases at J, leaving 4 bases unmatched. This CDR3 reads CASSLNTGDNTGELFF. CDR3 nucleotide sequence: TGTGCCAGCAGCTTAAATACAGGGGATAACACCGGGGAGCTGTTTTTT.

This clonotype was seen more than once but under ten times. The chain is built from TRBV7-2 and TRBJ2-3, with 8 bases aligning to TRBD2. Unmatched junction bases numbered 13, after V lost 5 bases and J lost 3 bases. Germline V gene lookup returns CDR1 SGHTA and CDR2 FQGNSA. The CDR3 is 17 amino acids. CDR3 in DNA: TGTGCCAGCAGCCCCGCCGGGGGGGGACTAGGTACAGATACGCAGTATTTT. Translation gives CASSPAGGGLGTDTQYF.

The sample holds a few counts of this clonotype. This chain connects TRBV30 to TRBJ1-5; D is possibly TRBD1 (5 bases). The V gene's germline CDR1 is GTSNPN and CDR2 SVGIG (reference sequence). Trimming stripped 1 base from V and 5 bases from J, with 6 bases between. The CDR3 runs 12 residues. CDR3 sequence: CAWSGGDQPQHF. CDR3 bases: TGTGCCTGGAGTGGGGGGGATCAGCCCCAGCATTTT.

The CDR3 nucleotides read TGCAGTGCTAGACCCCAGGGGACCTATGGCTACACCTTC. This translates into CSARPQGTYGYTF. The rearrangement links TRBV20-1 to TRBJ1-2, with a possible D match to TRBD1 (6 bases). Germline V gene lookup returns CDR1 DFQATT and CDR2 SNEGSKA (reference sequence). V dropped 2 bases and J dropped 4 bases, with 11 bases sitting between them. This CDR3 spans 13 amino acids.

V usage is TRBV7-3 and J usage is TRBJ2-3, with 10 bases fitting TRBD2. Trimming cost V 5 bases and J 4 bases; bases outside gene matches: 6. The CDR3 is made up of 15 amino acids. Germline assignment: CDR1 SGHTA and CDR2 FQGTGA. CDR3 sequence reads: CASSVSGGASDTQYF. The CDR3 DNA is TGTGCCAGCAGCGTGAGCGGGGGGGCCTCAGATACGCAGTATTTT.

This clonotype was detected a few times. V and J are TRBV20-1 and TRBJ1-5; 7 bases map to TRBD1. V was pared by 5 bases and J by 3 bases, with 10 bases of the junction left unmatched. Germline values: CDR1 DFQATT, CDR2 SNEGSKA (reference sequence). The CDR3 runs 15 residues. The CDR3 DNA reads TGCAGTGCTGCAAGTTTGACAGGGAACAATCAGCCCCAGCATTTT. It specifies CSAASLTGNNQPQHF.

This clonotype has a count of ten or more. The rearrangement uses TRBV7-2 and TRBJ1-1, with D unclear. Trimming stripped 3 bases from V and 4 bases from J, with 3 bases between. The CDR3 covers 11 residues. The germline V gene encodes CDR1 SGHTA and CDR2 FQGNSA. The DNA of the CDR3 is TGTGCCAGCAGCTTTGGCACTGAAGCTTTCTTT. This translates into CASSFGTEAFF.

CDR3 coding DNA: TGTGCCAGCAGTGTCACTAACTATGGCTACACCTTC. Translated: CASSVTNYGYTF. The V gene is TRBV2, the J gene TRBJ1-2; D not certain. The CDR3 length is 12 residues. Trimming stripped 4 bases from V and 0 bases from J, with 3 bases between. The germline V gene has CDR1 SNHLY and CDR2 FYNNEI. Combining the CDR3 with reference TRBV2 and TRBJ1-2 gives the whole variable domain EPEVTQTPSHQVTQMGQEVILRCVPISNHLYFYWYRQILGQKVEFLVSFYNNEISEKSEIFDDQFSVERPDGSNFTLKIRSTKLEDSAMYFCASSVTNYGYTFGSGTRLTVV.

This clonotype was observed a few times. This rearrangement joins TRBV6-2 or TRBV6-3 to TRBJ2-3, with D maybe TRBD2 (6 bases). The length of the CDR3 is 16 residues. V gave up 5 bases and J gave up 3 bases, with 18 bases separating them. Per the germline V gene, CDR1 is MNHEY and CDR2 is SVGEGT. The CDR3 DNA reads as TGTGCCAGCAGTCGACCCCCGGGCGGGGAAACAGATACGCAGTATTTT. Residues: CASSRPPGGETDTQYF.

The V gene is TRBV15, the J gene TRBJ1-4; D is unresolved. Germline V gene sequence: CDR1 LNHNV, CDR2 YYDKDF (reference sequence). This CDR3 region has 13 residues. Trimming pared 8 bases from V and 4 bases from J, leaving 11 bases between. CDR3 sequence: CATAGRSNEKLFF. CDR3 bases: TGTGCCACCGCGGGCAGGAGTAATGAAAAACTGTTTTTT. The full variable domain, completed using reference TRBV15 and TRBJ1-4, is DAMVIQNPRYQVTQFGKPVTLSCSQTLNHNVMYWYQQKSSQAPKLLFHYYDKDFNNEADTPDNFQSRRPNTSFCFLDIRSPGLGDTAMYLCATAGRSNEKLFFGSGTQLSVL.

The V and J genes are TRBV5-6 and TRBJ1-1; D gene ambiguous. The V end was cut by 2 bases, the J end by 1 base, with 9 bases between. There are 14 residues in the CDR3. The germline CDR1 and CDR2 sequences are SGHDT and YYEEEE. The chain's CDR3 is CASSFRQPNTEAFF. DNA for the CDR3: TGTGCCAGCAGCTTTAGACAACCGAACACTGAAGCTTTCTTT.

This chain links TRBV28 with TRBJ1-6; the D gene is possibly TRBD1 (5 bases). Germline V CDR1 and CDR2: MDHEN, SYDVKM. The V and J ends lost 8 bases and 7 bases respectively, with 18 bases between them. The CDR3 has 15 residues. The CDR3 region has the DNA TGTGCCAGCGCAAGGAGCAGGGTTTCGAATTCACCCCTCCACTTT. Translation gives CASARSRVSNSPLHF.

At least ten counts were recorded for this clonotype. The V gene is TRBV14, the J gene TRBJ1-1; D gene unclear. V lost 4 bases to trimming and J lost 3 bases, with 9 bases between them. Germline assignment: CDR1 SGHDN and CDR2 FVKESK. The CDR3 runs 13 residues. The CDR3 loop reads CASSRFTYTEAFF. CDR3 DNA sequence: TGTGCCAGCAGCCGGTTCACATACACTGAAGCTTTCTTT.

This chain connects TRBV5-1 to TRBJ2-1; perhaps TRBD2 as D (7 bases). The germline gives CDR1 SGHRS, CDR2 YFSETQ. Deletions cut 0 bases from V and 11 bases from J, with 9 bases between. This CDR3 contains 12 residues. The chain's CDR3 is CASSLEGGKQFF. The DNA of the CDR3 is TGCGCCAGCAGCTTGGAGGGGGGGAAGCAGTTCTTC.

This chain joins TRBV4-1 and TRBJ1-4; 7 positions match TRBD1. The CDR3 has 17 residues. V shed 4 bases, J shed 7 bases, and the junction held 15 bases outside the gene matches. Looked up from germline, CDR1 is MGHRA and CDR2 is YSYEKL. The CDR3 sequence: CASSRPGQSIRGEKLFF. The DNA for the CDR3 is TGCGCCAGCAGCCGACCGGGACAGTCGATACGAGGTGAAAAACTGTTTTTT.

In DNA form, the CDR3 reads TGTGCCAGCAGCCAAGGTTGGCCCGGGGAGCTGTTTTTT. It codes for CASSQGWPGELFF. The chain couples TRBV3-1 to TRBJ2-2; no clear D gene. The CDR3 has 13 amino acids. V lost 1 base, J lost 6 bases, and 6 bases lay in between. In germline, CDR1 is LGHDT, CDR2 YNNKEL (reference sequence).

This clonotype was observed a handful of times. This chain links TRBV28 with TRBJ1-2, with 9 bases identical to TRBD1. The CDR3 consists of 14 residues. The V and J ends lost 6 bases and 6 bases, in that order; junction bases with no gene match: 8. The V gene's germline CDR1 is MDHEN and CDR2 SYDVKM. The CDR3 sequence: CASSQITGGDGYTF. DNA for the CDR3: TGTGCCAGCAGCCAGATTACAGGGGGCGATGGCTACACCTTC.

This clonotype showed up many times. The chain joins TRBV7-9 to TRBJ2-3; possible D gene TRBD2, 6 bases. The CDR3 runs 14 residues. Germline values: CDR1 SEHNR, CDR2 FQNEAQ (reference sequence). Trimming took off 4 bases at V and 4 bases at J, with 12 bases between the two ends. The CDR3: CASSSSGPADTQYF. The CDR3 nucleotides are TGTGCCAGCAGCTCCAGCGGGCCCGCAGATACGCAGTATTTT.

This chain uses TRBV7-2 with TRBJ2-7; D tentatively reads TRBD1 or TRBD2 (5 bases each). V was clipped by 1 base and J by 0 bases, with 10 bases between them. This CDR3 contains 15 residues. Germline CDR1 and CDR2: SGHTA and FQGNSA. The CDR3: CASSLGGTSSYEQYF. As DNA, the CDR3 is TGTGCCAGCAGCTTAGGGGGGACGAGCTCCTACGAGCAGTACTTC.

This clonotype was seen a handful of times. V usage is TRBV10-3 and J usage is TRBJ2-2; TRBD1 agrees at 9 bases. Germline V CDR1 and CDR2: ENHRY, SYGVKD. Trimming cost V 7 bases and J 5 bases; bases outside gene matches: 11. There are 16 residues in the CDR3. The CDR3 is CAITQTGGDWTGELFF. The CDR3 nucleotides are TGTGCCATCACCCAGACAGGGGGGGATTGGACCGGGGAGCTGTTTTTT.